Listed here are 17 T cell receptor beta chains from one sample, sequenced in a study of blood T cell repertoires in COVID-19 (dated by TCRdb to the early 2020s). Library construction relied on the immunoSEQ multiplex PCR assay. TCRdb limited this immuneACCESS table to in-frame rearrangements with V and J called. A share of clones is missing; checked studies link under half to unresolved V genes, and the rest is unexplained. This sample has some 460,000 clones in its table, and 75% to 90% of those were observed once. Roughly 0.72% of the sample comes from the top ten. The sequenced material came from PBMCs or T cells enriched from blood (not recorded which). These receptors originate from a woman under 30 who had recovered from COVID-19.

The gene calls are TRBV30 and TRBJ2-1; TRBD2 might be the D (5 bases). CDR1 GTSNPN and CDR2 SVGIG come from the germline V gene (reference sequence). There are 11 residues in the CDR3. Trimming cost V 2 bases and J 9 bases, with 8 bases left between them. CDR3 residues: CAWSLAGEQFF. The CDR3, as DNA: TGTGCCTGGAGTCTGGCGGGTGAGCAGTTCTTC.

The chain links TRBV19 to TRBJ1-6; 8 nucleotides match TRBD1. The CDR3 covers 13 residues. CDR1 is LNHDA, CDR2 SQIVND, per germline (reference sequence). The V segment lost 4 bases and the J segment 11 bases; nucleotides outside the gene matches: 4. This chain's CDR3 is CASSTGQGPPLHF. The CDR3 region has the DNA TGTGCCAGTAGTACCGGACAGGGTCCACCCCTCCACTTT.

On this clone itself: A read error is likely, as this CDR3 ends without the conserved phenylalanine or tryptophan. No DNA is shown, since the ends of the CDR3 on it are uncertain; the CDR3 is the one TCRdb lists. This chain uses TRBV28 with TRBJ1-1; the D call of TRBD1 is as the table states it, not checked on the DNA. CDR1 and CDR2 (germline): MDHEN, SYDVKM. The CDR3 contains 13 residues when both ends are counted. The CDR3 reads CASSSRDRVMAVL.

The genes are TRBV6-1 and TRBJ2-5; 7 positions match TRBD2. J was trimmed by 5 bases and V by 5 bases; bases with no gene match: 2. This CDR3 spans 12 amino acids. Germline V lookup: CDR1 MNHNS, CDR2 SASEGT. This CDR3 is CASSRGGETQYF. CDR3 nucleotide sequence: TGTGCCAGCAGTAGGGGAGGGGAGACCCAGTACTTC.

The chain is built from TRBV7-9 and TRBJ2-3; D is perhaps TRBD2 (5 bases). The CDR3 is 16 residues long. Germline values: CDR1 SEHNR, CDR2 FQNEAQ (reference sequence). Trimming left V 4 bases short and J 1 base short, with 15 bases between. The CDR3 protein is CASSSIRGGGTDTQYF. DNA of the CDR3: TGTGCCAGCAGCTCAATACGGGGTGGGGGCACAGATACGCAGTATTTT.

The V gene is TRBV13, the J gene TRBJ2-5; possible D gene TRBD2, 5 bases. Trimming pared 4 bases from V and 5 bases from J, leaving 14 bases between. This CDR3 region has 14 residues. Germline V gene sequence: CDR1 PRHDT, CDR2 FYEKMQ (reference sequence). In DNA form, the CDR3 reads TGTGCCAGCAGCTGGAGCGGTTTCCGGGAGACCCAGTACTTC. Amino acids: CASSWSGFRETQYF.

The chain recombines TRBV4-1 with TRBJ1-1, with a weak D call TRBD1 (6 bases). The CDR3 loop spans 14 amino acids. With 4 bases removed from V and 4 bases from J, the gap between germline ends came to 13 bases. CDR1 and CDR2 (germline): MGHRA, YSYEKL. The CDR3 DNA is TGCGCCAGCAGCCTTCGGATAGGGGGCACTGAAGCTTTCTTT. Protein sequence: CASSLRIGGTEAFF.

J is TRBJ1-5 and V is TRBV28; D uncertain. The germline gives CDR1 MDHEN, CDR2 SYDVKM. The CDR3 sequence is 13 residues long. Trimming took off 2 bases at V and 9 bases at J, with 11 bases between the two ends. The CDR3 DNA is TGTGCCAGCAGTTTAGTCGGTGGTCGGCCCCAGCATTTT. Its protein is CASSLVGGRPQHF.

This clone was detected once. The chain uses TRBV4-1 and TRBJ2-3; TRBD1 agrees at 9 bases. V lost 4 bases to trimming and J lost 6 bases; unmatched junction nucleotides: 8. Per the germline V gene, CDR1 is MGHRA and CDR2 is YSYEKL. The CDR3 has 15 residues. In DNA form, the CDR3 reads TGCGCCAGCAGCCCAAGGGGGACAGGGACCGATACGCAGTATTTT. Translation: CASSPRGTGTDTQYF.

As to this clone: Sequence at one end of the junction differs from germline and may be a read error. The chain links TRBV25-1 to TRBJ1-6; perhaps TRBD1 as D (6 bases). Germline CDR1 is MGHDK and CDR2 is SYGVNS. CDR3 size: 15 residues. CDR3 region: CANSELGRGSSPLHF. In DNA, the CDR3 is TGTGCCAACAGTGAATTAGGCAGGGGAAGTTCACCCCTCCACTTT.

The chain recombines TRBV18 with TRBJ1-5; no definite D call. The CDR3 runs to 14 residues. CDR1 and CDR2 from the germline V gene are KGHSH and LQKENI. V was clipped by 2 bases and J by 11 bases, with 16 bases between them. In nucleotides, the CDR3 is TGTGCCAGCTCACCAGAGGCCAGCAATCAAGCCCAGCATTTT. Protein: CASSPEASNQAQHF.

In this sample, this clone turned up a few times. This chain uses TRBV3-1 (or the pseudogene TRBV3-2) with TRBJ1-1; D gene uncertain. Between the trimmed V and J ends, which lost 1 base and 8 bases, there was a span of 11 bases. The CDR3 extends over 13 amino acids. Per germline, CDR1 LGHDT and CDR2 YNNKEL (reference sequence). In DNA form, the CDR3 reads TGTGCCAGCAGCCAAGTAGGATGGGAGGAAGCTTTCTTT. It encodes CASSQVGWEEAFF.

This clone was recorded once. This chain links TRBV6-1 with TRBJ1-1, with D possibly matching TRBD1 (5 bases). Germline V gene sequence: CDR1 MNHNS, CDR2 SASEGT. Trimming took off 1 base at V and 11 bases at J, with 26 bases between the two ends. The CDR3 sequence is 17 residues long. This CDR3 reads CASSEGRLQGTIRRAFF. In DNA, the CDR3 is TGTGCCAGCAGTGAAGGAAGATTGCAGGGTACTATACGAAGGGCTTTCTTT.

The genes are TRBV5-4 and TRBJ1-2; 8 nucleotides agree with TRBD1. The CDR3 contains 14 residues. V trimming: 6 bases; J trimming: 0 bases; junction bases outside the gene matches: 4. Germline-derived CDR1 and CDR2 are SGHNT and YYREEE (reference sequence). This CDR3 is CASTTGGANYGYTF. CDR3 coding DNA: TGTGCCAGCACTACAGGGGGGGCTAACTATGGCTACACCTTC.

The chain couples TRBV7-2 to TRBJ2-7; D ambiguous. The CDR3 has 14 amino acids. Per germline, CDR1 SGHTA and CDR2 FQGNSA. V was cut by 1 base and J by 6 bases, with 13 bases left in between. This chain's CDR3 is CASSLGGNMGEQYF. CDR3 DNA sequence: TGTGCCAGCAGCTTAGGAGGTAACATGGGCGAGCAGTACTTC.

This chain joins TRBV24-1 and TRBJ1-5, with no clear D. Trimming cost V 2 bases and J 7 bases, with 11 bases left between them. This CDR3 comprises 14 residues. CDR1 is KGHDR and CDR2 is SFDVKD in the germline V gene. The CDR3 bases are TGTGCCACCAGTGATTACACGGGAGAACAGCCCCAGCATTTT. Its translation is CATSDYTGEQPQHF.

The chain has TRBV7-9 and TRBJ1-5, with 9 bases lining up with TRBD1. Germline trimming cut 2 bases from V and 10 bases from J; bases unmatched to any gene: 3. The V gene's germline CDR1 is SEHNR and CDR2 FQNEAQ (reference sequence). The CDR3 has 13 amino acids. The DNA of the CDR3 is TGTGCCAGCAGCTTACGGACAGGGGAACCCCAGCATTTT. Translated: CASSLRTGEPQHF. The full variable domain, with the rest looked up from reference TRBV7-9 and TRBJ1-5, is DTGVSQNPRHKITKRGQNVTFRCDPISEHNRLYWYRQTLGQGPEFLTYFQNEAQLEKSRLLSDRFSAERPKGSFSTLEIQRTEQGDSAMYLCASSLRTGEPQHFGDGTRLSIL.